This passage covers 3 T cell receptor beta chains from one sample sequenced in a study of early T cells in non-severe SARS-CoV-2 infection. TCRdb reprocessed the 5' RACE reads with MiXCR, giving one entry per CDR3 protein. The table lists 25,000 to 35,000 distinct CDR3 sequences, around 5.1% of them singletons. Sequencing input: whole blood. The source of these receptors is an adult who was a healthcare worker with PCR-confirmed SARS-CoV-2 infection or an uninfected control (not recorded which).

This clonotype was recorded at least ten times. The chain carries TRBV9 and TRBJ2-3; D unclear. The germline V and J ends were trimmed by 0 bases and 5 bases, with 13 bases remaining between them. The CDR3 runs 15 residues. CDR1 is SGDLS, CDR2 YYNGEE, per germline. CDR3 bases: TGTGCCAGCAGCGTAGGTCTGGGCCTGGAAGATACGCAGTATTTT. Translating gives CASSVGLGLEDTQYF.

There are many counts of this clonotype. The chain combines TRBV4-2 with TRBJ1-2; the D is unclear. The V end lost 0 bases, the J end lost 0 bases, and 8 bases lay between the germline ends. CDR1 is LGHNA and CDR2 is YNFKEQ in the germline V gene. This CDR3 spans 15 amino acids. The CDR3 spells CASSQDLTANYGYTF. CDR3 coding DNA: TGTGCCAGCAGCCAAGATTTAACAGCTAACTATGGCTACACCTTC.

This chain joins TRBV7-9 and TRBJ1-1; 8 bases fit TRBD1. CDR1 SEHNR and CDR2 FQNEAQ come from the germline V gene (reference sequence). This CDR3 is 15 amino acids long. J was trimmed by 5 bases and V by 4 bases; bases with no gene match: 9. The CDR3 DNA follows: TGTGCCAGCAGCTCCCCGCAGGGGGCGCGGACTGAAGCTTTCTTT. The encoded protein is CASSSPQGARTEAFF.